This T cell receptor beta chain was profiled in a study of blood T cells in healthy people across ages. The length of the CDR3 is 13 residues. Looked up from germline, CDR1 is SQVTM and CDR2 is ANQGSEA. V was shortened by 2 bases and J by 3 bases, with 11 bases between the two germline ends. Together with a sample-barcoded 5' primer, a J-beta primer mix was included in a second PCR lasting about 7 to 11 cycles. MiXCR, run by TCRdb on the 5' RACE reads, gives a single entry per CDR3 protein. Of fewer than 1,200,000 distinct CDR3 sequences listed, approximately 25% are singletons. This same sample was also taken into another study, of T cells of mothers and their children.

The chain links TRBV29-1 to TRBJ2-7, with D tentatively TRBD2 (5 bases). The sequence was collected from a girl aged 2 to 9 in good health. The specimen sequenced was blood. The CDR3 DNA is TGCAGCGTTGAATTGGGAGAAGGCTACGAGCAGTACTTC. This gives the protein CSVELGEGYEQYF.